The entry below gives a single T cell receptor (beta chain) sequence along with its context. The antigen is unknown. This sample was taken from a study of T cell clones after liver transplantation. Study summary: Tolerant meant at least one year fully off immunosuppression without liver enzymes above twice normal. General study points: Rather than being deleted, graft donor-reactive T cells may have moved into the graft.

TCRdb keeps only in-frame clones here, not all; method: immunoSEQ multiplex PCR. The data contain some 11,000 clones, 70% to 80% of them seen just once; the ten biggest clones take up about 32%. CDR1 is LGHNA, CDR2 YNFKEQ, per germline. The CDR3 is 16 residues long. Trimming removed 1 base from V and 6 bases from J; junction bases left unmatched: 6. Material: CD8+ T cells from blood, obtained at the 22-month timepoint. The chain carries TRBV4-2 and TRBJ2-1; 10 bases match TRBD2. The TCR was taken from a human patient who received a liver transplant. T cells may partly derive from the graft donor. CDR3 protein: CASSQVKLAGSNEQFF. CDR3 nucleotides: TGTGCCAGCAGCCAAGTCAAACTAGCGGGATCCAATGAGCAGTTCTTC.